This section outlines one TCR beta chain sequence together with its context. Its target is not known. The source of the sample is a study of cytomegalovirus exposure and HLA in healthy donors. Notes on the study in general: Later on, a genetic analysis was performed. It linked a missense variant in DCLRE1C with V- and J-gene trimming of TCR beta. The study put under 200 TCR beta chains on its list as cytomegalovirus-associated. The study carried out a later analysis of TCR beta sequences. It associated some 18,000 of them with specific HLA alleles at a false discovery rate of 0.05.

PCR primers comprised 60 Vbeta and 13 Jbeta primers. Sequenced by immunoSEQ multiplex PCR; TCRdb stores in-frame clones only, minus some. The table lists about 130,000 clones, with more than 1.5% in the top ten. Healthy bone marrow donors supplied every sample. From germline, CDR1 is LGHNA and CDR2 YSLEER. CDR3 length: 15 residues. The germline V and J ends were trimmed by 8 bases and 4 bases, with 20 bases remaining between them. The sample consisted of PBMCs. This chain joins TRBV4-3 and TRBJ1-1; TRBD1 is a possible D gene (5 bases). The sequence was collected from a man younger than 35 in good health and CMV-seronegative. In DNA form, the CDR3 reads TGCGCCAGCGCTAAGTACCGGGGACTCGGCACTGAAGCTTTCTTT. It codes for CASAKYRGLGTEAFF.